The TCR beta chain under discussion was sequenced for a study of neoadjuvant nivolumab and ipilimumab in lung cancer (dated by TCRdb to 2018 to 2020). Regarding the research as a whole: In the NEOSTAR trial, nivolumab was administered intravenously at 3 mg/kg on days 1, 15 and 29, and the combination arm also received ipilimumab 1 mg/kg on day 1 only. Matched pretherapy and resected tumor pairs were analyzed for seven patients, of whom four received nivolumab and three received nivolumab plus ipilimumab. TCR repertoires in pretherapy (baseline) peripheral blood were compared with TCR repertoires in tumors resected at surgery after neoadjuvant immune checkpoint blockade. For each study arm, the primary endpoint of the trial was the rate of major pathologic response (MPR) in the intention-to-treat population. The trial treated 40 to 45 patients with operable NSCLC: roughly 23 were randomized to nivolumab monotherapy and around 21 to nivolumab plus ipilimumab. Summary of the overall study and its limitations: No significant correlation was found between TCR clonality and pathologic tumor regression, and only one major-pathologic-response sample was available for the clonality analysis. A positive correlation was observed between pretherapy blood TCR richness and richness in tumors resected after neoadjuvant therapy (Spearman R = 0.82). TCR richness and clonality were greater in resected tumors than in tumor-adjacent uninvolved lung, and increases were seen in more dual-therapy-treated tumors. From pretherapy to surgery, tumor T-cell richness and clonality went up in three of three dual-therapy tumors, versus only two of four nivolumab-treated tumors. A small number of samples was subjected to TCR sequencing.

The CDR3, from cysteine to phenylalanine, totals 15 residues. The retained sequence is limited to the CDR3, 45 bases, with the frame set at the first base. Ends trimmed: V by 0 bases, J by 8 bases; bases unmatched to a gene: 7. The germline V gene supplies CDR1 LGHNA and CDR2 YSLEER. Receptor amplification or capture employed the immunoSEQ multiplex PCR assay. For the original study's pipeline: Repertoires were summarized in terms of richness and clonality, and significantly expanded and contracted clones between pre- and post-therapy samples were identified. TCRdb took over this immuneACCESS table, retaining in-frame rearrangements with V and J assigned. Such tables are incomplete; in checked studies, under half of the missing clones stem from an unresolved V gene, and the remainder is unexplained. That table furnishes V, J and clone size, whereas the DNA furnished D and trimming. Present in this sample are 17,000 or so clones, 70% to 80% of which were seen just once. The leading ten clones occupy approximately 8% of the sample.

The intended sense of this specimen's time point label: at surgical resection after neoadjuvant nivolumab +/- ipilimumab. The samples were obtained from NEOSTAR, a phase 2 randomized trial that tested neoadjuvant nivolumab or nivolumab plus ipilimumab, followed by surgery, in operable NSCLC. With regard to this clone: The antigen it recognizes is unknown. No base quality values were provided; no much bigger clone lies one nucleotide off.

The receptor chain draws on TRBV4-3 and TRBJ2-4, and 7 bases in between align with TRBD1. The material sequenced was tumor tissue, taken after neoadjuvant nivolumab, alone or with ipilimumab, at or shortly before surgery. The receptor was derived from an adult with non-small cell lung cancer. The CDR3 region reads CASSQERDSPYIQYF. The DNA is TGCGCCAGCAGCCAAGAAAGGGACAGTCCGTACATTCAGTACTTC.